Given below is one T cell receptor beta chain in context. No antigen is known for it. The source of the sample is a study of T-cell memory formation after mild COVID-19. Using its own MiXCR run on the 5' RACE reads, TCRdb lists one record per CDR3 protein. The data show about 50,000 distinct CDR3 sequences, with around 12% seen just once and around 26% held by the top ten. General study points: The study detected some responding clones in pre-infection memory, suggesting cross-reactive memory joined. Balance between CD4 and CD8 was seen in clones contracting day 15 to 85, and a CD4+ lean was seen in later expanders.

The V gene lost 0 bases and the J gene lost 0 bases, with 9 bases spanning the gap. CDR3 length equals 15 residues. Per germline, CDR1 SGHKS and CDR2 YYEKEE (reference sequence). V is TRBV5-5 and J is TRBJ1-2; D ambiguous. The receptor was derived from a man aged 18 to 35 who had mild COVID-19 (a few samples of this study predate the infection). Cell type and time point are not known. The sample was PBMCs or a T cell subset sorted from them (not recorded which). This chain's CDR3 is CASSLVGMANYGYTF. The CDR3 DNA reads as TGTGCCAGCAGCTTGGTCGGGATGGCTAACTATGGCTACACCTTC.